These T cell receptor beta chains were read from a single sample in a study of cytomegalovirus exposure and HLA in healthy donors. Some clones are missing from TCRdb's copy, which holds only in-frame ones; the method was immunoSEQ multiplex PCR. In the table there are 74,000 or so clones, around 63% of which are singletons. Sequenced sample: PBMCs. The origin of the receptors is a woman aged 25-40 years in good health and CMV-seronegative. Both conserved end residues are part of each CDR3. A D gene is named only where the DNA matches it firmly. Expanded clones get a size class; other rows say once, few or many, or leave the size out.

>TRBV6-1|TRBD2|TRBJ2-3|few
CASSPRTSSTTQYF
TGTGCCAGCAGTCCTCGGACTAGTTCCACGACGCAGTATTTT
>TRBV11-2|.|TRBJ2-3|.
CASSFSRGGGPDTQYF
TGTGCCAGCAGCTTCTCGAGAGGGGGGGGCCCAGATACGCAGTATTTT
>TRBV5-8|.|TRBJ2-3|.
CASSLDFRGIDTQYF
TGTGCCAGCAGCTTGGATTTTCGGGGAATAGATACGCAGTATTTT
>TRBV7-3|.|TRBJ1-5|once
CASSPWEGQPQHF
TGTGCCAGCAGCCCCTGGGAGGGTCAGCCCCAGCATTTT
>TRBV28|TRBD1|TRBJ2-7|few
CASRGGQGISYEQYF
TGTGCCAGCAGAGGAGGACAGGGGATCTCCTACGAGCAGTACTTC
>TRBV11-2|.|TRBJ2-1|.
CASSLRQDRSYNEQFF
TGTGCCAGCAGCTTAAGACAGGACAGATCCTACAATGAGCAGTTCTTC
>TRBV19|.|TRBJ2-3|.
CASSPTGSTDTQYF
TGTGCCAGTAGTCCGACAGGTTCGACAGATACGCAGTATTTT
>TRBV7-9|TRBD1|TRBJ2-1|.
CASRADRVGSNEQFF
TGTGCCAGCAGAGCCGACAGGGTCGGGTCTAATGAGCAGTTCTTC
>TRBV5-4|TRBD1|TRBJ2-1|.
CASSSDRANEQFF
TGTGCCAGCAGCTCCGACAGGGCCAATGAGCAGTTCTTC
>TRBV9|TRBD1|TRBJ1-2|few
CASSKGQGWANYGYTF
TGTGCCAGCAGCAAGGGACAGGGATGGGCTAACTATGGCTACACCTTC
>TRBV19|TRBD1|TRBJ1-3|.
CASSRNRGQVGNTIYF
TGTGCCAGTAGTAGAAACCGAGGACAGGTCGGAAACACCATATATTTT
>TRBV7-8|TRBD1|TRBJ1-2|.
CASSLEATGPNGYTF
TGTGCCAGCAGCTTAGAAGCGACAGGGCCGAATGGCTACACCTTC
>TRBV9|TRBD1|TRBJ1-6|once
CASSGQGYNSPLHF
TGTGCCAGCAGCGGACAGGGCTATAATTCACCCCTCCACTTT
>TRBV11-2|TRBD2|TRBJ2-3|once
CASSLTSGSSAAQYF
TGTGCCAGCAGCTTGACTAGCGGGAGCTCAGCAGCGCAGTATTTT
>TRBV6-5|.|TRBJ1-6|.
CASSEIGGNSPLHF
TGTGCCAGCAGCGAAATCGGGGGTAATTCACCCCTCCACTTT
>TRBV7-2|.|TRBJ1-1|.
CASSQDDSITEAFF
TGTGCCAGCAGCCAAGACGACAGTATCACTGAAGCTTTCTTT
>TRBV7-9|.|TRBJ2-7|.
CSSSLDDRPEYF
TGTTCCAGCAGCTTAGACGACAGACCAGAGTACTTC
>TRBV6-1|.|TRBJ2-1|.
CASSTPGPRGEQFF
TGTGCCAGCAGTACTCCGGGACCCAGGGGTGAGCAGTTCTTC
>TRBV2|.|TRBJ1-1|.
CASSGREVRLNTEAFF
TGTGCCAGCAGTGGAAGAGAAGTCCGCTTGAACACTGAAGCTTTCTTT
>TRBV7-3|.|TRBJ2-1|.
CASSSAGGQNEQFF
TGTGCCAGCAGCTCCGCCGGGGGGCAAAATGAGCAGTTCTTC
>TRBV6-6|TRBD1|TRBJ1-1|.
CASRLEGAAFF
TGTGCCAGCAGGCTAGAGGGGGCAGCTTTCTTT
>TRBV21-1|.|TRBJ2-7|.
CASSVRQGSSYEQYF
TGTGCCAGCAGCGTGCGACAGGGAAGCTCCTACGAGCAGTACTTC
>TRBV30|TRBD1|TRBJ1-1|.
CAWSRDRGTEAFF
TGTGCCTGGAGCCGGGACAGGGGCACTGAAGCTTTCTTT
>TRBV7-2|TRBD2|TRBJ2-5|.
CASSLAFASGGAGETQYF
TGTGCCAGCAGCTTAGCCTTCGCTAGCGGGGGGGCCGGGGAGACCCAGTACTTC
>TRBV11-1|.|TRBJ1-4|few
CASSYGRGGFEKLFF
TGTGCCAGCAGCTATGGTAGAGGGGGTTTTGAAAAACTGTTTTTT
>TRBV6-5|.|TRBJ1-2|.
CASSTFTGIGNGYTF
TGTGCCAGCAGTACCTTTACAGGGATCGGCAATGGCTACACCTTC
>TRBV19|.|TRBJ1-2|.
CASSIGRSTGYTF
TGTGCCAGTAGTATAGGGAGATCGACGGGCTACACCTTC
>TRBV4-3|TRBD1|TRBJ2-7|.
CASSQTPGQGAEQYF
TGCGCCAGCAGCCAAACCCCGGGACAGGGGGCCGAGCAGTACTTC
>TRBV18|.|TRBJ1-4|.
CASSRPGGDTNEKLFF
TGTGCCAGCTCGCGCCCGGGAGGTGACACTAATGAAAAACTGTTTTTT